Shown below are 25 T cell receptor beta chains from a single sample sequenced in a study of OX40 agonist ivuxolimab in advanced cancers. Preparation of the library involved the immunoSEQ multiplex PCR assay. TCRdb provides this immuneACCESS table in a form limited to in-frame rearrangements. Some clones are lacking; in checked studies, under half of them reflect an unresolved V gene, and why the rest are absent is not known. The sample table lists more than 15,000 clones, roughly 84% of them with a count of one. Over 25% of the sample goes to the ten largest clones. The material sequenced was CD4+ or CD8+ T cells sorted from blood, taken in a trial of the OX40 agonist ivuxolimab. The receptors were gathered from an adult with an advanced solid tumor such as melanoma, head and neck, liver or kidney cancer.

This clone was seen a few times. The CDR3 sequence: CASSLDGNSPYEQYF. DNA for the CDR3: TGCGCCAGCAGCTTGGACGGGAACTCCCCCTACGAGCAGTACTTC. This rearrangement joins TRBV5-1 to TRBJ2-7, with D perhaps matching TRBD2 (5 bases). Germline assignment: CDR1 SGHRS and CDR2 YFSETQ. Trimming removed 0 bases from V and 2 bases from J, with 12 bases in between. The CDR3 runs to 15 residues.

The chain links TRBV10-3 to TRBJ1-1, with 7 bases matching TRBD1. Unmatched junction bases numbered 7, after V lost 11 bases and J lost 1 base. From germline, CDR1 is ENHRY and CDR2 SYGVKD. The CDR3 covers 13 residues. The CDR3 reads CASNRDRNTEAFF. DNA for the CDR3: TGTGCCTCGAACCGGGACAGGAACACTGAAGCTTTCTTT.

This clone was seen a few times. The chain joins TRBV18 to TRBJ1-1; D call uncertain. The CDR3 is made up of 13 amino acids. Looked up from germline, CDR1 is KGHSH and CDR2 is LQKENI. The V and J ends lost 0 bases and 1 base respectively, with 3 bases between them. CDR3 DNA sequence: TGTGCCAGCTCACCACCGGGGAACACTGAAGCTTTCTTT. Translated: CASSPPGNTEAFF.

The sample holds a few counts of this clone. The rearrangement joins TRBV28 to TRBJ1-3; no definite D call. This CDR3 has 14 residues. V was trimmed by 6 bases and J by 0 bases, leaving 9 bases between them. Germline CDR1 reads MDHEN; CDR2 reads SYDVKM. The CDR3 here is CASRTASSGNTIYF. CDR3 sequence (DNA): TGTGCCAGCAGAACAGCATCCTCTGGAAACACCATATATTTT.

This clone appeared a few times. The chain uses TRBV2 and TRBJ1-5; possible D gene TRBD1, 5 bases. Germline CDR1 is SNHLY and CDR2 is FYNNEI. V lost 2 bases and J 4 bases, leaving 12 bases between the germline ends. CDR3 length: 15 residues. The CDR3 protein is CASSEYTTVNQPQHF. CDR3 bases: TGTGCCAGCAGTGAATATACGACAGTGAATCAGCCCCAGCATTTT.

CDR3: CASRPRGANTGELFF. In DNA, the CDR3 is TGTGCCAGCAGGCCACGGGGGGCGAACACCGGGGAGCTGTTTTTT. The chain joins TRBV11-3 to TRBJ2-2, with 7 bases lining up with TRBD2. The CDR3 length is 15 residues. The V gene's germline CDR1 is SGHNT and CDR2 YENEEA. V shed 6 bases, J shed 0 bases, and the junction held 4 bases outside the gene matches. The whole variable domain, remainder taken from reference TRBV11-3 and TRBJ2-2, is EAGVVQSPRYKIIEKKQPVAFWCNPISGHNTLYWYLQNLGQGPELLIRYENEEAVDDSQLPKDRFSAERLKGVDSTLKIQPAELGDSAVYLCASRPRGANTGELFFGEGSRLTVL.

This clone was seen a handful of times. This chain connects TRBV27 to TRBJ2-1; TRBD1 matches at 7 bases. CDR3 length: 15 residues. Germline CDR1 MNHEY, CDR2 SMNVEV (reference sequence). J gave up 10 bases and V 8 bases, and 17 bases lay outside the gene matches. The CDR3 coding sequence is TGTGCCAGCTGCCCGGGGACAGCCCTTACGGGGGAGCAGTTCTTC. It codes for CASCPGTALTGEQFF.

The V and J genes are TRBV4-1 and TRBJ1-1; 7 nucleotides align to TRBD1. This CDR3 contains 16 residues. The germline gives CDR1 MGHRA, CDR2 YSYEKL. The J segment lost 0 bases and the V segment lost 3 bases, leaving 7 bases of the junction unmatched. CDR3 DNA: TGCGCCAGCAGCCAGAGCGACAGGGACATGAACACTGAAGCTTTCTTT. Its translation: CASSQSDRDMNTEAFF.

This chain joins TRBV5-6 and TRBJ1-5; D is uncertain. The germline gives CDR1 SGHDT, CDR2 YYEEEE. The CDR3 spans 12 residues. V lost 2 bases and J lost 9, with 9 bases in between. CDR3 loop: CASSLGGWPQHF. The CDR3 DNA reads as TGTGCCAGCAGCTTAGGAGGGTGGCCCCAGCATTTT.

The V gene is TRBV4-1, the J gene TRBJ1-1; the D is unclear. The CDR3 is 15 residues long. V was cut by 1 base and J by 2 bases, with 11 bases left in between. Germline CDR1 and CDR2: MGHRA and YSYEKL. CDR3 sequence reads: CASSQVSGTNTEAFF. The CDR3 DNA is TGCGCCAGCAGCCAAGTGTCGGGAACCAACACTGAAGCTTTCTTT.

The chain's CDR3 is CASSQGSGQGLLSFF. Written as DNA, the CDR3 is TGTGCCAGCAGCCAAGGGTCAGGCCAGGGGCTCCTGTCTTTCTTT. The V and J genes are TRBV14 and TRBJ1-1, with D perhaps matching TRBD1 (6 bases). The length of the CDR3 is 15 residues. V lost 1 base and J lost 12, with 21 bases in between. The germline CDR1 and CDR2 sequences are SGHDN and FVKESK.

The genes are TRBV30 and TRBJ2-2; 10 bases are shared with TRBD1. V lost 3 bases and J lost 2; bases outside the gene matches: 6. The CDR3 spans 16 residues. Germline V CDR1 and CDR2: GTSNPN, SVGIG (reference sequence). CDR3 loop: CAWSRDRGKNTGELFF. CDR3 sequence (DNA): TGTGCCTGGAGCCGGGACAGGGGTAAAAACACCGGGGAGCTGTTTTTT.

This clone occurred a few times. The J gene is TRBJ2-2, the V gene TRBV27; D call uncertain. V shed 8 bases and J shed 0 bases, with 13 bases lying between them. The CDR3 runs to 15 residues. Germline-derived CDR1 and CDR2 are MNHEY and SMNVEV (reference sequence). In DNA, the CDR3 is TGTGCCAGCCGACATCTTGGGTCGAACACCGGGGAGCTGTTTTTT. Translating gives CASRHLGSNTGELFF.

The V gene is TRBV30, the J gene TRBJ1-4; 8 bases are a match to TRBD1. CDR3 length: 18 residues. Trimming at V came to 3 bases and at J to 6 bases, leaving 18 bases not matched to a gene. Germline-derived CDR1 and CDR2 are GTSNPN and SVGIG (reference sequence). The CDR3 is CAWSPQWRPGTGDEKLFF. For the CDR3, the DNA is TGTGCCTGGAGCCCCCAGTGGAGACCCGGGACAGGTGATGAAAAACTGTTTTTT. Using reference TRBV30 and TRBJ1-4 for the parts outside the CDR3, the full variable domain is SQTIHQWPATLVQPVGSPLSLECTVEGTSNPNLYWYRQAAGRGLQLLFYSVGIGQISSEVPQNLSASRPQDRQFILSSKKLLLSDSGFYLCAWSPQWRPGTGDEKLFFGSGTQLSVL.

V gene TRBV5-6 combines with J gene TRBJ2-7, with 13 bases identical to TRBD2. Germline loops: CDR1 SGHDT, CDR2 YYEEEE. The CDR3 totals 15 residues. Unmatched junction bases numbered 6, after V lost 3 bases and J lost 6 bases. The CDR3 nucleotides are TGTGCCAGCAGCTATGGACTAGCGGGGGTTAGCGAGCAGTACTTC. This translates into CASSYGLAGVSEQYF.

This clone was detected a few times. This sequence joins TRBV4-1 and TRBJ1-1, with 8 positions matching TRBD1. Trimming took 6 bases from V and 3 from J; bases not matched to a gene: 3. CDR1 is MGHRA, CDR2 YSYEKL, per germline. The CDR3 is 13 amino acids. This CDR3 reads CASSQGADTEAFF. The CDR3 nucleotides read TGCGCCAGCAGTCAGGGGGCTGACACTGAAGCTTTCTTT.

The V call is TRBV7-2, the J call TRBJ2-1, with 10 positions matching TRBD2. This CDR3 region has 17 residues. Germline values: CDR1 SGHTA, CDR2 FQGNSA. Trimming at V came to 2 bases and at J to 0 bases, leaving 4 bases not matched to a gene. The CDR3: CASSLLAGVSSYNEQFF. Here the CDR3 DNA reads TGTGCCAGCAGCTTACTAGCGGGAGTCAGCTCCTACAATGAGCAGTTCTTC.

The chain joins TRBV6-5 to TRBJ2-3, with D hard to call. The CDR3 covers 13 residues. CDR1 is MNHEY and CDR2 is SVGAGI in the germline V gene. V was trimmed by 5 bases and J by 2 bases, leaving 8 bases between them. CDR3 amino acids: CASSRTTTDTQYF. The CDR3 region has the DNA TGTGCCAGCAGTCGGACGACCACAGATACGCAGTATTTT.

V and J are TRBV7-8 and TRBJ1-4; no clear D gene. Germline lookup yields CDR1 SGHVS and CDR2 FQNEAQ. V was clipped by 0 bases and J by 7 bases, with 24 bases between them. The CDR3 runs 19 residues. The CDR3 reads CASSLAAGTLVIEGEKLFF. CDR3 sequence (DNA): TGTGCCAGCAGCTTAGCGGCAGGAACGCTCGTCATAGAGGGTGAAAAACTGTTTTTT.

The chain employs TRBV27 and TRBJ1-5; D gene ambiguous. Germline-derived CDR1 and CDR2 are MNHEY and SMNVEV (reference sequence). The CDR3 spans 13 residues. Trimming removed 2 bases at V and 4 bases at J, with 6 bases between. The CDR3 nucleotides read TGTGCCAGCAGTTTAAATCAGAATCAGCCCCAGCATTTT. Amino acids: CASSLNQNQPQHF.

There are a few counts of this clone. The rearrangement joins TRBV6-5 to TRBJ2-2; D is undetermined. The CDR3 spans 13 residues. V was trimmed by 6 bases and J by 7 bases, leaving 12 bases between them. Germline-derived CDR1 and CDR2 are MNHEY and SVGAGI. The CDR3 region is CASSHPMDGELFF. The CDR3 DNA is TGTGCCAGCAGCCACCCGATGGACGGGGAGCTGTTTTTT.

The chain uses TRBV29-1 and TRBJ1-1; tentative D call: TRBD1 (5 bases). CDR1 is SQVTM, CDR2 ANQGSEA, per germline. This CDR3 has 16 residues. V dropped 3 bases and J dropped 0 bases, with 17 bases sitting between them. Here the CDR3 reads CSVEGEETQMNTEAFF. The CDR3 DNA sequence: TGCAGCGTTGAGGGGGAAGAAACTCAAATGAACACTGAAGCTTTCTTT.

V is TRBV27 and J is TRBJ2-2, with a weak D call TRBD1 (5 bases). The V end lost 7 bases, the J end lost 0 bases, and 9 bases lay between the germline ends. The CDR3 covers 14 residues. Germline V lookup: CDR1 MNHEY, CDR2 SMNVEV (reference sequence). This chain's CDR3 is CASMTAANTGELFF. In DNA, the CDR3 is TGTGCCAGCATGACAGCCGCGAACACCGGGGAGCTGTTTTTT.

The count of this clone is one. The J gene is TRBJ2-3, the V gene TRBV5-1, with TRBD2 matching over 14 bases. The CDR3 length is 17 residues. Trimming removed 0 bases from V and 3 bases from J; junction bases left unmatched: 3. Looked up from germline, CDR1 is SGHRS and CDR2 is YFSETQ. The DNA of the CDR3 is TGCGCCAGCAGCTTGGTTGGACTAGCGGGGGGAACAGATACGCAGTATTTT. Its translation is CASSLVGLAGGTDTQYF. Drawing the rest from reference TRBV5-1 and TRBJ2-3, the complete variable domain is KAGVTQTPRYLIKTRGQQVTLSCSPISGHRSVSWYQQTPGQGLQFLFEYFSETQRNKGNFPGRFSGRQFSNSRSEMNVSTLELGDSALYLCASSLVGLAGGTDTQYFGPGTRLTVL.

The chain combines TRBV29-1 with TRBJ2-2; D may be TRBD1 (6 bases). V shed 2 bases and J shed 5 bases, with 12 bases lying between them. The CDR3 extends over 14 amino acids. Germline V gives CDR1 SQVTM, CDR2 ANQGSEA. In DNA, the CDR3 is TGCAGCGTTGAACTTGGCAGGGGTACCGGGGAGCTGTTTTTT. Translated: CSVELGRGTGELFF.